The 16 T cell receptor beta chains below were found in one sample sequenced in a study of blood T cell repertoires in COVID-19 (dated by TCRdb to 2019 to 2021). Receptor amplification or capture employed the immunoSEQ multiplex PCR assay. As stored in TCRdb, this immuneACCESS dataset retains in-frame rearrangements with V and J assigned. A fraction of the clones does not appear; measured against another copy, unresolved V genes explain less than half of the discrepancy, and the remainder lacks a known reason. This sample has approximately 230,000 clones in its table, and 80% to 90% of those were observed once. The biggest ten clones account for about 4% of the sample. Sequences were obtained from PBMCs or T cells enriched from blood (not recorded which). The receptors come from a woman under 40 who had recovered from COVID-19.

The chain recombines TRBV19 with TRBJ2-3; D is unresolved. This CDR3 spans 14 amino acids. V was trimmed by 3 bases and J by 4 bases, leaving 11 bases between them. CDR1 is LNHDA, CDR2 SQIVND, per germline (reference sequence). DNA of the CDR3: TGTGCCAGTAGTATCCTCGAGTCGGCAGATACGCAGTATTTT. This codes for CASSILESADTQYF. Combining the CDR3 with reference TRBV19 and TRBJ2-3 gives the whole variable domain DGGITQSPKYLFRKEGQNVTLSCEQNLNHDAMYWYRQDPGQGLRLIYYSQIVNDFQKGDIAEGYSVSREKKESFPLTVTSAQKNPTAFYLCASSILESADTQYFGPGTRLTVL.

This clone showed up just a few times. The chain carries TRBV28 and TRBJ1-5; D possibly corresponds to TRBD1 (5 bases). The CDR3 runs 13 residues. Germline loops: CDR1 MDHEN, CDR2 SYDVKM. V was shortened by 5 bases and J by 7 bases, with 12 bases between the two germline ends. The CDR3 DNA reads TGTGCCAGCAGTCCCAGGGTGAGACAGCCCCAGCATTTT. Translation: CASSPRVRQPQHF.

This chain connects TRBV20-1 to TRBJ2-5, with 7 bases identical to TRBD1. Germline values: CDR1 DFQATT, CDR2 SNEGSKA (reference sequence). The CDR3 spans 15 residues. With V trimmed by 3 bases and J by 3 bases, 10 bases remained unmatched. The CDR3 region is CSASGNRGPEETQYF. CDR3 nucleotides: TGCAGTGCTAGTGGGAACAGGGGCCCCGAAGAGACCCAGTACTTC.

The rearrangement links TRBV7-2 to TRBJ1-2; 7 nucleotides match TRBD1. The germline gives CDR1 SGHTA, CDR2 FQGNSA. V lost 5 bases, J lost 4 bases, and 10 bases stayed unmatched. CDR3 size: 15 residues. This CDR3 is CASSPQGRFTYGYTF. CDR3 sequence (DNA): TGTGCCAGCAGCCCACAGGGGCGTTTTACCTATGGCTACACCTTC.

This chain joins TRBV11-1 and TRBJ2-5, with D unclear. The ends were cut back, 6 bases at V and 4 bases at J, with 6 bases in the middle. In germline, CDR1 is SGHAT, CDR2 FQDESV (reference sequence). The CDR3 has 11 residues. CDR3 nucleotide sequence: TGTGCCAGCAGGCGTTCAGAGACCCAGTACTTC. Its translation: CASRRSETQYF.

The rearrangement links TRBV19 to TRBJ1-1; 7 positions agree with TRBD1. The CDR3 contains 16 residues. The germline gives CDR1 LNHDA, CDR2 SQIVND (reference sequence). V trimming: 6 bases; J trimming: 2 bases; junction bases outside the gene matches: 12. Written as DNA, the CDR3 is TGTGCCAGTAGCCGGGACAGTGAAAGGCTAAACACTGAAGCTTTCTTT. This translates into CASSRDSERLNTEAFF.

This clone has just one count. This sequence joins TRBV19 and TRBJ2-3; tentatively, D is TRBD2 (5 bases). V was pared by 11 bases and J by 3 bases, with 18 bases between. Germline V gives CDR1 LNHDA, CDR2 SQIVND (reference sequence). This CDR3 region has 14 residues. Written as DNA, the CDR3 is TGTGCCGTCTCGTCCGGGGTGAGAACAGATACGCAGTATTTT. It encodes CAVSSGVRTDTQYF.

The V call is TRBV10-3, the J call TRBJ1-1, with TRBD1 as a possible D gene (5 bases). V lost 5 bases to trimming and J lost 0 bases, with 7 bases between them. The CDR3 consists of 13 residues. Germline V gene data show CDR1 as ENHRY and CDR2 as SYGVKD. Written as DNA, the CDR3 is TGTGCCATCAGTACGACAGTGAACACTGAAGCTTTCTTT. This translates into CAISTTVNTEAFF.

J is TRBJ2-7 and V is TRBV7-6, with 9 positions matching TRBD1. The germline V gene has CDR1 SGHVS and CDR2 FNYEAQ. CDR3 length equals 15 residues. V gave up 2 bases and J gave up 0 bases; unmatched junction bases: 2. CDR3 sequence reads: CASSLRTGASYEQYF. The CDR3 DNA sequence: TGTGCCAGCAGCTTAAGGACAGGGGCCTCCTACGAGCAGTACTTC. Full variable domain (remainder filled in from reference TRBV7-6 and TRBJ2-7): GAGVSQSPRYKVTKRGQDVALRCDPISGHVSLYWYRQALGQGPEFLTYFNYEAQQDKSGLPNDRFSAERPEGSISTLTIQRTEQRDSAMYRCASSLRTGASYEQYFGPGTRLTVT.

V gene TRBV7-9 combines with J gene TRBJ1-6; D ambiguous. CDR3 length equals 12 residues. V gave up 1 base and J gave up 11 bases, with 6 bases separating them. Germline CDR1 and CDR2: SEHNR and FQNEAQ (reference sequence). The CDR3 is CASSLVETPLHF. CDR3 DNA: TGTGCCAGCAGCTTAGTTGAGACACCCCTCCACTTT.

This chain connects TRBV7-8 to TRBJ2-7; unclear D gene. The CDR3 is 14 residues long. CDR1 is SGHVS, CDR2 FQNEAQ, per germline. The V gene lost 8 bases and the J gene lost 0 bases, with 14 bases spanning the gap. DNA for the CDR3: TGTGCCAGCTGCGATAGCCGAAGCTCCTACGAGCAGTACTTC. This translates into CASCDSRSSYEQYF.

This rearrangement joins TRBV30 to TRBJ1-3; D gene ambiguous. The CDR3 consists of 12 residues. The germline CDR1 and CDR2 sequences are GTSNPN and SVGIG (reference sequence). Trimming removed 3 bases from V and 6 bases from J, with 9 bases in between. DNA for the CDR3: TGTGCCTGGAGGGGCAGCCAAAACACCATATATTTT. Amino acid sequence: CAWRGSQNTIYF.

V is TRBV7-9 and J is TRBJ1-1; TRBD1 matches at 9 bases. CDR1 SEHNR and CDR2 FQNEAQ come from the germline V gene (reference sequence). The ends lost 3 bases at V and 11 bases at J; junction bases unmatched: 7. CDR3 length equals 13 residues. The CDR3, as DNA: TGTGCCAGCAGCTTCTATAGGACAGGGGACGCTTTCTTT. Translation: CASSFYRTGDAFF. Full variable domain (missing parts from reference TRBV7-9 and TRBJ1-1): DTGVSQNPRHKITKRGQNVTFRCDPISEHNRLYWYRQTLGQGPEFLTYFQNEAQLEKSRLLSDRFSAERPKGSFSTLEIQRTEQGDSAMYLCASSFYRTGDAFFGQGTRLTVV.

For this clone: Compared with germline, one end of the junction differs, possibly owing to a read error. The CDR3 nucleotides are TGTGCCAGCACCGGGGACTACGGGGGAGCGAATTCTCCCCTCCACTTT. It specifies CASTGDYGGANSPLHF. The J gene is TRBJ1-6, the V gene TRBV27; TRBD1 is a possible D gene (5 bases). This CDR3 contains 16 residues. Germline assignment: CDR1 MNHEY and CDR2 SMNVEV (reference sequence).

V gene TRBV5-6 combines with J gene TRBJ1-5; TRBD1 matches at 12 bases. Germline assignment: CDR1 SGHDT and CDR2 YYEEEE. The CDR3 is 15 amino acids. Unmatched junction bases numbered 3, after V lost 2 bases and J lost 6 bases. The CDR3 DNA sequence: TGTGCCAGCAGCTTTGGGGACAGGGGGCTTCAGCCCCAGCATTTT. Amino acids: CASSFGDRGLQPQHF.

This chain connects TRBV6-2 or TRBV6-3 to TRBJ1-2, with TRBD1 matching 7 bases. V lost 2 bases and J lost 8; bases outside the gene matches: 5. From germline, CDR1 is MNHEY and CDR2 SVGEGT. The CDR3 has 13 amino acids. This CDR3 reads CASSYPTGTGYTF. CDR3 bases: TGTGCCAGCAGTTACCCGACAGGGACCGGCTACACCTTC.